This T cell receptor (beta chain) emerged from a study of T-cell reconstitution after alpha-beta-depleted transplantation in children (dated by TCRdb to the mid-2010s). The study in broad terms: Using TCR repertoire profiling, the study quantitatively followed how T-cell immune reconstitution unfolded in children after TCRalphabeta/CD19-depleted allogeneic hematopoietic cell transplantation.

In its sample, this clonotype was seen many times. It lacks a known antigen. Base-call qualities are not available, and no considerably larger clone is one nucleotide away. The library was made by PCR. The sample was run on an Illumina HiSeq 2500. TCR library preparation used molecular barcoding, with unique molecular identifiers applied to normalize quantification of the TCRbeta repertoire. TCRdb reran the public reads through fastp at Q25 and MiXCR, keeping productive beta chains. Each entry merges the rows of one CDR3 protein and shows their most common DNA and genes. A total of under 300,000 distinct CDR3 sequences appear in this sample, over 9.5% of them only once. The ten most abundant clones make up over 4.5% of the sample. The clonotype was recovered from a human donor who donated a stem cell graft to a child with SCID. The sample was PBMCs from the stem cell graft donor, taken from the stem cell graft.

The DNA is as follows: TGTGCCAGCAGCTTAAAGGCAGGGGGTGAAAAACTGTTTTTT. Its product reads: CASSLKAGGEKLFF. This chain joins TRBV7-2 to TRBJ1-4; the junction holds 7 bases that match TRBD1. The germline V gene yields SGHTA for CDR1 and FQGNSA for CDR2. Germline trimming amounts to 2 bases on V and 7 bases on J, with 4 as the count of junction bases outside the gene matches. The CDR3 sequence holds 14 residues, the cysteine and phenylalanine included. This entry keeps only the CDR3 DNA: 42 bases, framed from base 1.